The clone carrying this TCR beta chain was detected many times. Its antigen is as yet unknown. Germline loops: CDR1 DFQATT, CDR2 SNEGSKA (reference sequence). Trimming stripped 3 bases from V and 0 bases from J, with 14 bases between. This CDR3 is built from 15 residues. The authors ran a second PCR of 7 to 11 cycles using a sample-barcoded 5' primer and a J-beta primer mix. MiXCR, applied by TCRdb to the 5' RACE reads, yields one record per CDR3 protein. This table holds 720,000 or so distinct CDR3 sequences, 40% to 45% found once. The record originates from a study of blood T cells in healthy people across ages. The overall study: With template switching, about one barcoded beta molecule was captured per two T cells. Findings and caveats of the study: Observed TCR beta diversity showed a strong correlation with the percentage of naive T cells as measured by flow cytometry. Age brought a roughly linear fall in TCR beta diversity measured per million T cells.

This chain links TRBV20-1 with TRBJ2-5; D ambiguous. The sequencing sample was made of blood. The sequence derives from a man of 80 years or more in good health. The CDR3 DNA sequence: TGCAGTGCTAGTGTCCCCGCCGGAGACCAAGAGACCCAGTACTTC. Translating it yields CSASVPAGDQETQYF.